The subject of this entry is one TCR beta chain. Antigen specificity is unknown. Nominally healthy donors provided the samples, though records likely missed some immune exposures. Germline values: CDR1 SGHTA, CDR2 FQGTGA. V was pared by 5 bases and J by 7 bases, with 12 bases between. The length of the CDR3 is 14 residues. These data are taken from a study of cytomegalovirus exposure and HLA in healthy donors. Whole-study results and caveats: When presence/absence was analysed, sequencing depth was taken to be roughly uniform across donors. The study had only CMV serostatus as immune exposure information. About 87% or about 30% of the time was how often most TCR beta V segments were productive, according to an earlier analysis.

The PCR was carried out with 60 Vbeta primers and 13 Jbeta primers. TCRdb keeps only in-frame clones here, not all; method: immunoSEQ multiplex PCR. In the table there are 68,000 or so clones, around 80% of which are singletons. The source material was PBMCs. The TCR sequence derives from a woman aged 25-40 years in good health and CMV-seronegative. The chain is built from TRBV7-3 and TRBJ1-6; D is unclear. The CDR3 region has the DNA TGTGCCAGCAGCGCACACAAATTAAATTCACCCCTCCACTTT. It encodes CASSAHKLNSPLHF.